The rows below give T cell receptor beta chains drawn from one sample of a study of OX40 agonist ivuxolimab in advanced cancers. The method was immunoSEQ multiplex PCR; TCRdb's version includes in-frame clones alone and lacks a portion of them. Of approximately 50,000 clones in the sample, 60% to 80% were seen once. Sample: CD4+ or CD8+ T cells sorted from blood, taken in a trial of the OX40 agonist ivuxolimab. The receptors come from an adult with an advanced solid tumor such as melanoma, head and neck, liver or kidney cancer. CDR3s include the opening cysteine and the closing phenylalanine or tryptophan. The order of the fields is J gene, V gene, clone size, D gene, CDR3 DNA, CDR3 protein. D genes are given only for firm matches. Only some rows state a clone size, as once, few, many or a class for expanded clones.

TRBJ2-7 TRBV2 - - TGTGCCAGCAGTGGGCACTACGAGCAGTACTTC CASSGHYEQYF
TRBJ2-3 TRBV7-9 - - TGTGCCAGCAGCTTAGAAGGCGCTGGCTCCGTTACGCAGTATTTT CASSLEGAGSVTQYF
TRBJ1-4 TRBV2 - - TGTGCCAGCACCCCGGACACTGAAAAACTGTTTTTT CASTPDTEKLFF
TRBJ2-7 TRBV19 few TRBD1 TGTGCCAGTAGTAGGGGACAGGGTAGTTACGAGCAGTACTTC CASSRGQGSYEQYF
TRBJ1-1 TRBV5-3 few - TGTGCCAGAAGTTTCACAGGGAACATGAACACTGAAGCTTTCTTT CARSFTGNMNTEAFF
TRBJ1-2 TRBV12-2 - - TGTGCAAGTCGCTACAGTTTGTTCTATGGCTACACCTTC CASRYSLFYGYTF
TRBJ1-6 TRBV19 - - TGTGCCAGCCTTCCAAGGGGGGGTATGAATTCACCCCTCCACTTT CASLPRGGMNSPLHF
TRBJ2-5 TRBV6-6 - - TGTGCCAGCAGCGGGCCCGATACCCAGTACTTC CASSGPDTQYF
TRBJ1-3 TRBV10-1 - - TGCGCCGGCAGTGAGTCTTCAGTGGCTGGAAACACCATATATTTT CAGSESSVAGNTIYF
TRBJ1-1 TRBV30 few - TGTGCCTGGAGGGGCGACACCCGCAATTTCGGTGAAGCTTTCTTT CAWRGDTRNFGEAFF
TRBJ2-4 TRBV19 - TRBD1 TGTGCCAGTAGTCCCCACAGGGGATTACAAAACATTCAGTACTTC CASSPHRGLQNIQYF
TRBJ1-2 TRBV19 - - TGTGCCAGTAGTCTCCAGCTTCAATATGGCTACACCTTC CASSLQLQYGYTF
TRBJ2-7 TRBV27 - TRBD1 TGTGCCAGCAGTTTATCGGGGTGGGACAGGGATTCCTACGAGCAGTACTTC CASSLSGWDRDSYEQYF
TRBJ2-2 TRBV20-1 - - TGCAGTGCTAGAGGATCCGGGGAGCTGTTTTTT CSARGSGELFF
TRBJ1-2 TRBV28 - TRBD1 TGTGCCAGCGGAGACAGGGTGGATGGCTACACCTTC CASGDRVDGYTF
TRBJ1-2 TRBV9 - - TGTGCCAGCAGCGTCCCATCTCGCCCTGGCTACACCTTC CASSVPSRPGYTF
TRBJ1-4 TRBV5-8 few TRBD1 TGTGCCAGCAGCTCCCTACTTGCCGGGACAGATAATGAAAAACTGTTTTTT CASSSLLAGTDNEKLFF
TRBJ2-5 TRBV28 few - TGTGCCAGCAGTTTAGGGGGCTGGGGAGAGACCCAGTACTTC CASSLGGWGETQYF
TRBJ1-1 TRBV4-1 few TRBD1 TGCGCCAGCAGCCAACAAGGGACAGGGAGTGGTGAAGCTTTCTTT CASSQQGTGSGEAFF
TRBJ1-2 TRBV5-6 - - TGTGCCAGCAGCTTGGGGCACTATGGCTACACCTTC CASSLGHYGYTF
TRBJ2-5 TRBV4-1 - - TGCGCCAGCAGCCAAGATGGTGGGACAAACCAAGAGACCCAGTACTTC CASSQDGGTNQETQYF
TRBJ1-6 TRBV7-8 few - TGTGCCAGCAGGTCCAGGGGTACCTATAATTCACCCCTCCACTTT CASRSRGTYNSPLHF
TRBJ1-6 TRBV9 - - TGTGCCAGCAGCGCGGCAGGACGTGGGAATTCACCCCTCCACTTT CASSAAGRGNSPLHF
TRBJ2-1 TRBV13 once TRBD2 TGTGCCAGCAGCCCCTTTACCGCCACTTACCGGGACTACTACAATGGGCAGTTCTTC CASSPFTATYRDYYNGQFF
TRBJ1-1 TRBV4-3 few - TGCGCCAGCAGCCAAGGTAGGAACACTGAAGCTTTCTTT CASSQGRNTEAFF
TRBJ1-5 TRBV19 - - TGTGCCAGTATGGAGGGATTAGGGCAGAATTATCAGCCCCAGCATTTT CASMEGLGQNYQPQHF
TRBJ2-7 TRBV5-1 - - TGCGCCAGCAGCTGGGCAGCCAGGCAGAGCTCCTACGAGCAGTACTTC CASSWAARQSSYEQYF
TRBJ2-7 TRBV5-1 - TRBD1 TGCGCCAGCAATCGGGGACAGGGTGGGTACGAGCAGTACTTC CASNRGQGGYEQYF
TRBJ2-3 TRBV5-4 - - TGTGCCAGCACCTCTGGGGGATACACAGATACGCAGTATTTT CASTSGGYTDTQYF
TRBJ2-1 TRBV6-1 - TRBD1 TGTGCCAGCAGTGAAGGCCCGGACAGGACTGAGTTCTTC CASSEGPDRTEFF
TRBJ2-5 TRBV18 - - TGTGCCAGCTCACCGAGGTTTGGGGGCGGAGAGACCCAGTACTTC CASSPRFGGGETQYF
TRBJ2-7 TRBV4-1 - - TGCGCCAGCAGCCAAGATCGAGAGGGTTCCTACGAGCAGTACTTC CASSQDREGSYEQYF
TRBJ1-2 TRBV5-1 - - TGCGCCAGCAGGGTGGGGGGTACAGGATCGACTAACTATGGCTACACCTTC CASRVGGTGSTNYGYTF
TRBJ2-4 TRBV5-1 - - TGCGCCAGCAGCTTGGGTCCAGCGTATGATGGGGCCAAAAACATTCAGTACTTC CASSLGPAYDGAKNIQYF
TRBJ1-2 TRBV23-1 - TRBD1 TGCGCCAGCAGTCAATCGGAAAGCAGGGGGGATGGCTACACCTTC CASSQSESRGDGYTF
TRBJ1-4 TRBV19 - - TGTGCCAGTAGTATGGCCAGGCTTGCAACTAATGAAAAACTGTTTTTT CASSMARLATNEKLFF
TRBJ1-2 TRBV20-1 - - TGCAGTGCAGGCGCGGAGGGTGGCTACACCTTC CSAGAEGGYTF
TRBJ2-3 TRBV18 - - TGTGCCAGCTCACCTCAGGACGGCACAGATACGCAGTATTTT CASSPQDGTDTQYF
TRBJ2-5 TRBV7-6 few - TGTGCCAGCAGCTGGACCAGGGGGGGCCAAGAGACCCAGTACTTC CASSWTRGGQETQYF
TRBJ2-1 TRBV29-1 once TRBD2 TGCAGCGTCCCTGGGCGGGAGGCCTCCTACAATGAGCAGTTCTTC CSVPGREASYNEQFF
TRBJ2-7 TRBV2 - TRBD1 TGTGCCAGCAGTGCATGGGACAGGGGAGCTGAAGAGCAGTACTTC CASSAWDRGAEEQYF
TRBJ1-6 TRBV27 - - TGTGCCAGCAGTACGGCTGACAGGTTAGGAGGGAATTCACCCCTCCACTTT CASSTADRLGGNSPLHF
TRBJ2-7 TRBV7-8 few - TGTGCCAGCAGCTCCAGAGGCAAAACCTGGGAGCAGTACTTC CASSSRGKTWEQYF
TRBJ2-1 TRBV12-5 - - TGTGCTAGTGGTTTGGTACAGTTGGCAGGGAAGTTCGGCTACAATGAGCAGTTCTTC CASGLVQLAGKFGYNEQFF
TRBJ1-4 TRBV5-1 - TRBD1 TGCGCCAGCAGCTTGGGGTTGGGACAGGTTAATGAAAAACTGTTTTTT CASSLGLGQVNEKLFF
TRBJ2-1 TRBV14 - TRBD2 TGTGCCAGCAGCCCCCTGCCCACTAGCGGGGCCTACAATGAGCAGTTCTTC CASSPLPTSGAYNEQFF
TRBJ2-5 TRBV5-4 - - TGTGCCAGCAGCCTAGCTGGGGTCCAAGAGACCCAGTACTTC CASSLAGVQETQYF
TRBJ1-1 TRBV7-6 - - TGTGCCAGCAGCGCCCGGGGGAACACTGAAGCTTTCTTT CASSARGNTEAFF
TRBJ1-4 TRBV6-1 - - TGTGCCAGCAGTGAAGTTTGGAATGAAAAACTGTTTTTT CASSEVWNEKLFF
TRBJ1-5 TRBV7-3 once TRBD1 TGTGCCAGCAGCTTAATCGCCGGGACAGGCCAGCATTTT CASSLIAGTGQHF
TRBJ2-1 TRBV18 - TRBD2 TGTGCCAGCTCATCGGGACTAGCGGTTTACAATGAGCAGTTCTTC CASSSGLAVYNEQFF
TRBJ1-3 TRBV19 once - TGTGCCAGTAGTGACGGGAACTCTGGAAACACCATATATTTT CASSDGNSGNTIYF
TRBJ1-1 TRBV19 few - TGTGCCAGTAGTCCCCCCAACAGGATGAACACTGAAGCTTTCTTT CASSPPNRMNTEAFF
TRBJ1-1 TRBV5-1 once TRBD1 TGCGCCAGCAGCTGGGACAGGGATGGTGAAGCTTTCTTT CASSWDRDGEAFF
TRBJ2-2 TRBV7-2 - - TGTGCCAGCAGCACCCGTCCAAACACCGGGGAGCTGTTTTTT CASSTRPNTGELFF
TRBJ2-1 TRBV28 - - TGTGCCAGCAGCCCCGGAGTTCCCTACAATGAGCAGTTCTTC CASSPGVPYNEQFF
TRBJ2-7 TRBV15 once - TGTGCCACCAGCAGAGATCTCGGGAGAACCTACGAGCAGTACTTC CATSRDLGRTYEQYF
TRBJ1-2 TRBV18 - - TGTGCCAGCTCACCATATGCCCCAGGGGCAGATGGCTACACCTTC CASSPYAPGADGYTF
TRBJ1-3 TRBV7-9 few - TGTGCCAGCAGCGCAAGAACAGACAGCATCTCTGGAAACACCATATATTTT CASSARTDSISGNTIYF